The entry that follows covers one T cell receptor beta chain sequence. Antigen unknown. These data belong to a study of cytomegalovirus exposure and HLA in healthy donors. Study-level background: An earlier analysis identified 117 million unique TCR beta sequences in 150 million to 200 million T cells.

General study points: The authors later found HLA-associated TCR beta chains more clonally expanded than equally common others.

With 60 Vbeta and 13 Jbeta primers, the PCR was carried out. The data were produced by immunoSEQ multiplex PCR, yet TCRdb's version contains in-frame clones alone and is incomplete. The sample shows about 180,000 clones, around 80% of them seen only once. The specimen sequenced was PBMCs. This clonotype was obtained from a woman in her thirties in good health and CMV-seronegative.

The CDR3 bases are TGTGCCAGCAGCCAGCCGACAGGGGTTTCTCCCATCTATGGCTACACCTTC. Protein: CASSQPTGVSPIYGYTF. This chain connects TRBV4-2 to TRBJ1-2; TRBD1 matches 8 bases. Trimming cost V 3 bases and J 4 bases; bases outside gene matches: 13. Germline CDR1 and CDR2: LGHNA and YNFKEQ. This CDR3 region has 17 residues.